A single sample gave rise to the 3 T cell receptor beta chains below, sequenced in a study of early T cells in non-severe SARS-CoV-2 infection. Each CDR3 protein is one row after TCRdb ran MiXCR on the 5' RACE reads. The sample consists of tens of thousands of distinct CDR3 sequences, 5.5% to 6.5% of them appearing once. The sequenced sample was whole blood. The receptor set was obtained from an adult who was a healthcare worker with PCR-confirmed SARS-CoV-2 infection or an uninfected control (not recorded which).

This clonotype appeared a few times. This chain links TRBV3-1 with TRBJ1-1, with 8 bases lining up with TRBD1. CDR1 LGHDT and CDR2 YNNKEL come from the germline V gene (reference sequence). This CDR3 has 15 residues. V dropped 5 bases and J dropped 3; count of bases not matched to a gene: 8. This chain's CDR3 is CASSARTGRYTEAFF. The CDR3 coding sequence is TGTGCCAGCAGCGCGCGGACAGGGAGGTACACTGAAGCTTTCTTT.

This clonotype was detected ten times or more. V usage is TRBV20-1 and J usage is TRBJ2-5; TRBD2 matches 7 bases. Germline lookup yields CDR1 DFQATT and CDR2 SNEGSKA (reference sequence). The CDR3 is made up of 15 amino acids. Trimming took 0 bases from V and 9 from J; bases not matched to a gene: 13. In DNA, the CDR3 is TGCAGTGCTAGAGATCTGGTTACTGGGGGAGGGGCCCAGTACTTC. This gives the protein CSARDLVTGGGAQYF.

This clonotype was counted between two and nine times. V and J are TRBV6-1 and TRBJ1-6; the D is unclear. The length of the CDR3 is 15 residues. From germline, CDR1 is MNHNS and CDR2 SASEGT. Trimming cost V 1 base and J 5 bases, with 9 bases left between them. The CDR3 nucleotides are TGTGCCAGCAGTGAAGGGAGGTCAGATAATTCACCCCTCCACTTT. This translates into CASSEGRSDNSPLHF.